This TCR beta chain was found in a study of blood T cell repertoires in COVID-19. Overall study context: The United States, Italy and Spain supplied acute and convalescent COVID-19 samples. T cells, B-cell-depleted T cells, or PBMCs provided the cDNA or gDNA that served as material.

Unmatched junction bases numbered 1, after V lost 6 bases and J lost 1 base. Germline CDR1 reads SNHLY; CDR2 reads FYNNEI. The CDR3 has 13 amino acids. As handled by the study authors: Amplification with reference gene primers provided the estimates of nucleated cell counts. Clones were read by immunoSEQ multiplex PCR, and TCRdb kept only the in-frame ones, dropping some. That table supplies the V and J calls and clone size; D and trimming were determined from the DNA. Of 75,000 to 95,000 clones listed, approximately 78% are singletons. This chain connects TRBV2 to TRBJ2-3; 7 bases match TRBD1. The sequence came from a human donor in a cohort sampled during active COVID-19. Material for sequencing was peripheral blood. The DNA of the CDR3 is TGTGCCAGCAGCGACAGGGGCACAGATACGCAGTATTTT. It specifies CASSDRGTDTQYF.